A single sample is the source of the 32 T cell receptor beta chains below, sequenced in a study of T cells after yellow fever vaccination. One entry per CDR3 protein results from TCRdb running MiXCR on the 5' RACE reads. This sample has approximately 580,000 distinct CDR3 sequences, with 17% found just once. Sequenced material: PBMCs, taken around 5 days after the first yellow fever vaccination. These receptors all come from a man aged 18 to 29 who received the YFV17D yellow fever vaccine.

V gene TRBV2 combines with J gene TRBJ1-3; perhaps TRBD1 as D (5 bases). Germline V gene sequence: CDR1 SNHLY, CDR2 FYNNEI. V was cut by 7 bases and J by 7 bases, with 14 bases left in between. The CDR3 sequence is 13 residues long. CDR3 coding DNA: TGTGCCAGCAATCTAGGGACTTCGAACACCATATATTTT. Translation: CASNLGTSNTIYF.

This clonotype was observed a handful of times. J is TRBJ2-5 and V is TRBV12-3 or TRBV12-4, with D perhaps TRBD1 or TRBD2 (5 bases each). V was clipped by 6 bases and J by 5 bases, with 10 bases between them. This CDR3 is built from 12 residues. This chain's CDR3 is CASRDRDETQYF. The CDR3, as DNA: TGTGCCAGCAGGGACCGGGACGAGACCCAGTACTTC.

The chain uses TRBV20-1 and TRBJ1-2; perhaps TRBD1 as D (5 bases). The CDR3 totals 12 residues. Between the trimmed V and J ends, which lost 6 bases and 1 base, there was a span of 9 bases. Looked up from germline, CDR1 is DFQATT and CDR2 is SNEGSKA (reference sequence). The CDR3 nucleotides read TGCAGTGCCCGACAGCTTAACTATGGCTACACCTTC. It specifies CSARQLNYGYTF.

This clonotype was found a few times. CDR3 coding DNA: TGTGCCAGCAGTGTCCGGAATAATTCACCCCTCCACTTT. This codes for CASSVRNNSPLHF. The chain uses TRBV27 and TRBJ1-6; D is ambiguous. V shed 5 bases and J shed 5 bases, with 7 bases lying between them. Looked up from germline, CDR1 is MNHEY and CDR2 is SMNVEV (reference sequence). This CDR3 is built from 13 residues.

The chain carries TRBV4-3 and TRBJ1-2; a weak D match, TRBD1 (5 bases). The CDR3 runs 15 residues. V lost 0 bases to trimming and J lost 8 bases, with 16 bases between them. The germline gives CDR1 LGHNA, CDR2 YSLEER. The CDR3 DNA reads as TGCGCCAGCAGCCAAGAGATCCCAGGGCGAGGCGGCTACACCTTC. Amino acid sequence: CASSQEIPGRGGYTF.

This clonotype was detected only a few times. The J gene is TRBJ2-3, the V gene TRBV7-9; 8 bases map to TRBD1. The germline V gene encodes CDR1 SEHNR and CDR2 FQNEAQ (reference sequence). The J segment lost 6 bases and the V segment lost 5 bases, leaving 10 bases of the junction unmatched. This CDR3 comprises 15 residues. CDR3 sequence (DNA): TGTGCCAGCAGCACAAGACAGGGGTCGGTGGATACGCAGTATTTT. Translation gives CASSTRQGSVDTQYF.

In its sample, this clonotype was seen a few times. The chain is built from TRBV6-5 and TRBJ1-1; TRBD1 might be the D (6 bases). The germline V gene encodes CDR1 MNHEY and CDR2 SVGAGI. The CDR3 length is 14 residues. The germline V and J ends were trimmed by 0 bases and 5 bases, with 10 bases remaining between them. The CDR3 spells CASSYSGQLTEAFF. Here the CDR3 DNA reads TGTGCCAGCAGTTACTCCGGACAGCTAACTGAAGCTTTCTTT.

Only a few counts were recorded for this clonotype. The chain uses TRBV5-1 and TRBJ2-3; 8 positions match TRBD1. CDR3 length: 15 amino acids. Germline CDR1 is SGHRS and CDR2 is YFSETQ. V was pared by 4 bases and J by 4 bases, with 8 bases of the junction left unmatched. CDR3 amino acids: CASSGQPQGADTQYF. The CDR3 coding sequence is TGCGCCAGCAGCGGACAACCACAGGGGGCAGATACGCAGTATTTT.

The sample holds a few counts of this clonotype. The rearrangement uses TRBV2 and TRBJ2-5, with D tentatively TRBD2 (5 bases). This CDR3 comprises 13 residues. Germline loops: CDR1 SNHLY, CDR2 FYNNEI. V gave up 6 bases and J gave up 5 bases, with 13 bases separating them. For the CDR3, the DNA is TGTGCCAGCAGGGGTCGAGGGTGGGAGACCCAGTACTTC. Translation gives CASRGRGWETQYF.

This clonotype has at least ten counts. This chain joins TRBV5-1 and TRBJ2-7; TRBD2 aligns across 14 bases. This CDR3 region has 15 residues. The junction had 4 bases not matched to a gene; V was cut back by 4 bases and J by 4 bases. Per the germline V gene, CDR1 is SGHRS and CDR2 is YFSETQ. CDR3 DNA sequence: TGCGCCAGCAGCCTGACTAGCGGGGGGGCTTACGAGCAGTACTTC. Its translation is CASSLTSGGAYEQYF.

This clonotype was picked up a small number of times. The V gene is TRBV4-2, the J gene TRBJ2-1; D might be TRBD1 or TRBD2, each matching 6 bases. CDR1 is LGHNA and CDR2 is YNFKEQ in the germline V gene. The V end was cut by 1 base, the J end by 5 bases, with 12 bases between. The CDR3 has 15 residues. The chain's CDR3 is CASSQVERGHNEQFF. CDR3 bases: TGTGCCAGCAGCCAAGTTGAACGGGGGCACAATGAGCAGTTCTTC.

The chain combines TRBV3-1 with TRBJ1-2; TRBD1 agrees at 8 bases. Germline V gene sequence: CDR1 LGHDT, CDR2 YNNKEL (reference sequence). J gave up 5 bases and V 5 bases, and 4 bases lay outside the gene matches. This CDR3 comprises 13 residues. CDR3 amino acids: CASSGTGDYGYTF. The CDR3, as DNA: TGTGCCAGCAGCGGGACAGGAGATTATGGCTACACCTTC.

This clonotype occurred a few times. The chain couples TRBV5-1 to TRBJ1-1; 8 positions agree with TRBD1. After removal of 4 bases from V and 5 bases from J, the junction contained 13 bases not matched to a gene. Germline values: CDR1 SGHRS, CDR2 YFSETQ. CDR3 length: 16 residues. In DNA, the CDR3 is TGCGCCAGCAGCGACCGGACAGGGCTAGATAGGACTGAAGCTTTCTTT. It translates to CASSDRTGLDRTEAFF.

The V call is TRBV5-1, the J call TRBJ2-5; D gene uncertain. Germline-derived CDR1 and CDR2 are SGHRS and YFSETQ. With 2 bases removed from V and 1 base from J, the gap between germline ends came to 9 bases. CDR3 length: 14 residues. In nucleotides, the CDR3 is TGCGCCAGCAGCTTTCCCCCAGGCCAAGAGACCCAGTACTTC. Translated: CASSFPPGQETQYF.

The genes are TRBV7-2 and TRBJ2-3, with 11 bases identical to TRBD2. The V gene end was trimmed by 3 bases and the J gene end by 1 base; junction bases not matched to a gene: 3. CDR1 is SGHTA, CDR2 FQGNSA, per germline. The CDR3 contains 16 residues. The CDR3 nucleotides read TGTGCCAGCAGCTTTACTAGCGGGGGTCGCACAGATACGCAGTATTTT. Residues: CASSFTSGGRTDTQYF.

The gene calls are TRBV7-3 and TRBJ2-1; 7 positions agree with TRBD1. Germline loops: CDR1 SGHTA, CDR2 FQGTGA. With 5 bases clipped from V and 0 bases from J, the junction kept 7 bases outside the gene matches. This CDR3 is built from 16 residues. The CDR3 loop reads CASSRLQGSSYNEQFF. DNA of the CDR3: TGTGCCAGCAGCCGTCTACAGGGGAGCTCCTACAATGAGCAGTTCTTC.

The sample holds a few counts of this clonotype. The chain uses TRBV6-6 and TRBJ2-2; D call uncertain. Germline-derived CDR1 and CDR2 are MNHNY and SVGAGI (reference sequence). V lost 9 bases and J lost 9, with 8 bases in between. The CDR3 totals 10 residues. The CDR3 loop is CASLRRELFF. Written as DNA, the CDR3 is TGTGCCAGTTTACGCCGGGAGCTGTTTTTT.

This sequence joins TRBV12-3 or TRBV12-4 and TRBJ1-2; 8 bases map to TRBD1. V gave up 3 bases and J gave up 7 bases; unmatched junction bases: 7. CDR3 length equals 14 residues. Here the CDR3 DNA reads TGTGCCAGCAGTTTTAACGACAGGGGTCGTGGCTACACCTTC. Translated: CASSFNDRGRGYTF.

This clonotype was seen a few times. The rearrangement joins TRBV4-1 to TRBJ1-5; D is undetermined. In germline, CDR1 is MGHRA, CDR2 YSYEKL. V dropped 6 bases and J dropped 4 bases, with 13 bases sitting between them. The CDR3 has 14 residues. CDR3 region: CASRSSAGNQPQHF. CDR3 in DNA: TGCGCCAGCAGGTCCTCGGCGGGAAATCAGCCCCAGCATTTT.

The rearrangement links TRBV5-1 to TRBJ2-3, with 8 bases matching TRBD2. Germline V gene data show CDR1 as SGHRS and CDR2 as YFSETQ. Trimming removed 0 bases from V and 0 bases from J; junction bases left unmatched: 9. This CDR3 has 18 residues. CDR3 bases: TGCGCCAGCAGCTTGGTTGCGGGGGGAAACCCTAGCACAGATACGCAGTATTTT. It specifies CASSLVAGGNPSTDTQYF.

This clonotype occurred a few times. V usage is TRBV4-1 and J usage is TRBJ1-2; D gene uncertain. The CDR3 length is 15 residues. CDR1 is MGHRA, CDR2 YSYEKL, per germline. V lost 1 base, J lost 0 bases, and 9 bases lay in between. The CDR3 protein is CASSQVSATNYGYTF. The CDR3, as DNA: TGCGCCAGCAGCCAAGTTTCGGCTACTAACTATGGCTACACCTTC.

V and J are TRBV7-2 and TRBJ1-4; 9 bases align to TRBD1. The CDR3 totals 14 residues. Looked up from germline, CDR1 is SGHTA and CDR2 is FQGNSA. V gave up 5 bases and J gave up 8 bases; unmatched junction bases: 6. This CDR3 reads CASSTGQGWEKLFF. DNA of the CDR3: TGTGCCAGCAGCACGGGACAGGGATGGGAAAAACTGTTTTTT.

The sample holds a few counts of this clonotype. For the CDR3, the DNA is TGTGCCAGCAGCTTAGATTGGCGGACGTTGTCCCAAGAGACCCAGTACTTC. Encoded protein: CASSLDWRTLSQETQYF. The chain carries TRBV7-9 and TRBJ2-5, with D unclear. CDR3 length: 17 amino acids. Trimming removed 1 base from V and 1 base from J, with 16 bases in between. The germline CDR1 and CDR2 sequences are SEHNR and FQNEAQ (reference sequence).

This clonotype was seen repeatedly, ten times or more. This chain uses TRBV18 with TRBJ1-5, with 8 bases matching TRBD1. The germline V gene has CDR1 KGHSH and CDR2 LQKENI. Trimming cost V 9 bases and J 6 bases; bases outside gene matches: 10. The CDR3 is made up of 14 amino acids. CDR3 bases: TGTGCCAGTAGTCCCAGGGGGCTGGGTCAGCCCCAGCATTTT. This gives the protein CASSPRGLGQPQHF.

The chain employs TRBV4-3 and TRBJ2-2, with 8 bases matching TRBD2. The CDR3 runs to 18 residues. Germline assignment: CDR1 LGHNA and CDR2 YSLEER. With V trimmed by 3 bases and J by 5 bases, 14 bases remained unmatched. The CDR3 spells CASSHPRGGGYRTGELFF. The CDR3 DNA reads TGCGCCAGCAGCCACCCCCGGGGGGGGGGCTATAGGACCGGGGAGCTGTTTTTT.

The chain combines TRBV15 with TRBJ2-3; tentative D call: TRBD2 (6 bases). Deletions cut 2 bases from V and 7 bases from J, with 7 bases between. There are 12 residues in the CDR3. Germline V gives CDR1 LNHNV, CDR2 YYDKDF (reference sequence). The CDR3 sequence: CATSRRDYTQYF. The CDR3 bases are TGTGCCACCAGCAGACGGGACTATACGCAGTATTTT.

The chain is built from TRBV30 and TRBJ2-5; no definite D call. CDR1 and CDR2 from the germline V gene are GTSNPN and SVGIG (reference sequence). The V end was cut by 1 base, the J end by 2 bases, with 14 bases between. The CDR3 consists of 15 residues. The CDR3, as DNA: TGTGCCTGGAGTGGGGTCGGCGCTGCACAAGAGACCCAGTACTTC. Translating it yields CAWSGVGAAQETQYF.

The rearrangement links TRBV20-1 to TRBJ2-6; D is perhaps TRBD2 (5 bases). V lost 8 bases and J 2 bases, leaving 19 bases between the germline ends. CDR3 size: 16 residues. Germline assignment: CDR1 DFQATT and CDR2 SNEGSKA (reference sequence). The CDR3 reads CSSIFTGTTGANVLTF. DNA for the CDR3: TGCAGTTCTATATTTACGGGAACGACTGGGGCCAACGTCCTGACTTTC.

This clonotype appeared a few times. The rearrangement joins TRBV5-1 to TRBJ2-3; no firm D call. CDR1 is SGHRS and CDR2 is YFSETQ in the germline V gene. The CDR3 is 14 amino acids. Trimming pared 5 bases from V and 4 bases from J, leaving 14 bases between. CDR3 sequence reads: CASRWAYLADTQYF. CDR3 nucleotide sequence: TGCGCCAGCAGATGGGCATATTTGGCAGATACGCAGTATTTT.

There are a few counts of this clonotype. The rearrangement links TRBV3-1 to TRBJ1-1; 11 nucleotides line up with TRBD1. There are 15 residues in the CDR3. The J segment lost 6 bases and the V segment lost 4 bases, leaving 7 bases of the junction unmatched. The V gene's germline CDR1 is LGHDT and CDR2 YNNKEL (reference sequence). CDR3 region: CASSPGTGGASEAFF. In nucleotides, the CDR3 is TGTGCCAGCAGCCCCGGGACAGGGGGGGCCTCTGAAGCTTTCTTT.

Note on this clonotype: At one boundary the junction diverges from the germline segment, which might be a read error. The V gene is TRBV5-1, the J gene TRBJ1-1; TRBD1 is a possible D gene (5 bases). There are 13 residues in the CDR3. Per the germline V gene, CDR1 is SGHRS and CDR2 is YFSETQ. In nucleotides, the CDR3 is TGCGTCAGCAGCAGGGTCGGAGGTGGTGAAGCTTTCTTT. Translated: CVSSRVGGGEAFF.

The chain uses TRBV5-1 and TRBJ2-2; D is uncertain. CDR3 length: 15 amino acids. Looked up from germline, CDR1 is SGHRS and CDR2 is YFSETQ. Trimming stripped 4 bases from V and 0 bases from J, with 10 bases between. The DNA for the CDR3 is TGCGCCAGCAGCCCGACCGCCCCGAACACCGGGGAGCTGTTTTTT. This translates into CASSPTAPNTGELFF. Based on the CDR3 plus reference TRBV5-1 and TRBJ2-2, the full variable domain is KAGVTQTPRYLIKTRGQQVTLSCSPISGHRSVSWYQQTPGQGLQFLFEYFSETQRNKGNFPGRFSGRQFSNSRSEMNVSTLELGDSALYLCASSPTAPNTGELFFGEGSRLTVL.